The sample holds a few counts of the clone carrying this T cell receptor beta chain. Its specificity is unknown. Looked up from germline, CDR1 is SGHRS and CDR2 is YFSETQ. V was cut by 4 bases and J by 0 bases, with 16 bases left in between. This CDR3 region has 16 residues. This entry belongs to a study of identical twins. Everyone who donated was a healthy Caucasian. Findings of the study overall: Zero-insertion analyses could be partly confounded by invariant MAIT and iNKT cells. While abundant cord blood beta clonotypes carried fewer insertions, memory repertoires showed no such pattern.

A template switching step contributed a universal primer site, while unique molecular identifiers were present in the cDNA. TCRdb itself ran the 5' RACE reads through MiXCR, one entry per CDR3 protein. In the table there are a few hundred thousand distinct CDR3 sequences, 9.6% of which are singletons. The same data also went into a second study, on yellow fever vaccine responses in identical twins.

The rearrangement links TRBV5-1 to TRBJ1-1; no firm D call. The sequencing input was PBMCs. The sequence was collected from a woman between 18 and 29 years old in good health. This CDR3 is CASSPPRVGMNTEAFF. The CDR3 DNA reads as TGCGCCAGCAGCCCGCCCCGTGTAGGGATGAACACTGAAGCTTTCTTT.